The following is a T cell receptor beta chain sequence with its context. These data are taken from a study of CD8 T cells in Susac syndrome. Whole-study context: Within the sequenced Susac syndrome patient group, over 5 exhibited active disease and about eight were in remission.

Sequencing of TCR beta, carried out with a high-throughput approach, was applied to CD8+ and CD4+ T cells from the blood. RNA amounts of about 0.5 to 1 ug underwent reverse transcription with random hexamers. A multiplex approach, immunoSEQ multiplex PCR, amplified TCR beta CDR3 across 54 Vbeta and 13 Jbeta. TCRdb itself ran the immunoSEQ multiplex PCR reads through MiXCR, one entry per CDR3 protein. The repertoire consists of around 180,000 distinct CDR3 sequences, with 94% occurring once and the leading ten covering roughly 0.11%. Germline assignment: CDR1 DFQATT and CDR2 SNEGSKA (reference sequence). This CDR3 comprises 13 residues. The germline V and J ends were trimmed by 5 bases and 3 bases, with 14 bases remaining between them.

The sequenced sample consisted of CD4+ T cells from PBMCs. The rearrangement joins TRBV20-1 to TRBJ2-7; D is perhaps TRBD2 (5 bases). The receptor was isolated from a human donor with Susac syndrome. Here the CDR3 reads CSASADGDYEQYF. Here the CDR3 DNA reads TGCAGTGCTTCCGCCGACGGGGACTACGAGCAGTACTTC.